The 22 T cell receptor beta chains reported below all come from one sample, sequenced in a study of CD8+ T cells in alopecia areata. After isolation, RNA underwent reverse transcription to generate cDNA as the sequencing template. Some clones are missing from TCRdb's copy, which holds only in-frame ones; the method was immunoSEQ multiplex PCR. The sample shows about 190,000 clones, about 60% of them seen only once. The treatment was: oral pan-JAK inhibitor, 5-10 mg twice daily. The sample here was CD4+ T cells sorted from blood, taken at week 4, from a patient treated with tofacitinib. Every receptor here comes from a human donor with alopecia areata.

The CDR3 DNA follows: TGTGCCTGGAGTCCGTTCGGCGACGAGCAGTACTTC. Translating it yields CAWSPFGDEQYF. The rearrangement joins TRBV30 to TRBJ2-7; D gene unclear. The V and J ends lost 2 bases and 5 bases respectively, with 10 bases between them. The CDR3 has 12 residues. Germline CDR1 is GTSNPN and CDR2 is SVGIG (reference sequence).

For the CDR3, the DNA is TGTGCCACCAGACCAGGGGGGGTCCAAGGCTACACCTTC. It translates to CATRPGGVQGYTF. This chain joins TRBV15 and TRBJ1-2; 7 bases agree with TRBD1. CDR3 length: 13 residues. Germline CDR1 is LNHNV and CDR2 is YYDKDF (reference sequence). V shed 6 bases, J shed 8 bases, and the junction held 9 bases outside the gene matches.

CDR3 amino acids: CASSAARSTGELFF. The CDR3 nucleotides read TGTGCCAGCAGTGCAGCGAGGAGCACCGGGGAGCTGTTTTTT. The chain couples TRBV2 to TRBJ2-2, with unresolved D. The CDR3 is 14 residues long. CDR1 and CDR2 (germline): SNHLY, FYNNEI. The V and J ends lost 4 bases and 4 bases respectively, with 10 bases between them.

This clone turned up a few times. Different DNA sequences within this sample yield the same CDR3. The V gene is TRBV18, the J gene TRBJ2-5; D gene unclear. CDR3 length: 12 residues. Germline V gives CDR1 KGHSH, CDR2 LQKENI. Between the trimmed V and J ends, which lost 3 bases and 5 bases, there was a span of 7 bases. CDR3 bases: TGTGCCAGCTCACCGCAAGGGGAGACCCAGTACTTC. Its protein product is CASSPQGETQYF.

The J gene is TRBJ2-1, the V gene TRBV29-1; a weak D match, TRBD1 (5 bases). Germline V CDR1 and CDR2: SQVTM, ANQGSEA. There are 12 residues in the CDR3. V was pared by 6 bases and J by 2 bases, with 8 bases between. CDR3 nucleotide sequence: TGCAGCGTACAGGCTCCCTACAATGAGCAGTTCTTC. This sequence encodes CSVQAPYNEQFF.

The CDR3 bases are TGCAGCGTTGTATCGGGTAGGGACGTCTATGGCTACACCTTC. Amino acid sequence: CSVVSGRDVYGYTF. This chain uses TRBV29-1 with TRBJ1-2, with TRBD1 as a possible D gene (5 bases). This CDR3 has 14 residues. The V gene's germline CDR1 is SQVTM and CDR2 ANQGSEA. The V end lost 4 bases, the J end lost 4 bases, and 16 bases lay between the germline ends.

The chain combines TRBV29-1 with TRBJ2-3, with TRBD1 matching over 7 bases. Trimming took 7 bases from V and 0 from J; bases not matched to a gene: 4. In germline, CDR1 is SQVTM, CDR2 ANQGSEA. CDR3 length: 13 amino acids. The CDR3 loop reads CSGRGSSTDTQYF. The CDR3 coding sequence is TGCAGCGGCAGGGGGTCGAGCACAGATACGCAGTATTTT.

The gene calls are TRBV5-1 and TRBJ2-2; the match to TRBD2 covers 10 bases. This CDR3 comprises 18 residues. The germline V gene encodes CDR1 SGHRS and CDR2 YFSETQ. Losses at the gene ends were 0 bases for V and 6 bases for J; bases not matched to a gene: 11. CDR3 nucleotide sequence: TGCGCCAGCAGCTTGGCCTCCTCCTCCCTAGCGGGAGCCGGGGAGCTGTTTTTT. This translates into CASSLASSSLAGAGELFF.

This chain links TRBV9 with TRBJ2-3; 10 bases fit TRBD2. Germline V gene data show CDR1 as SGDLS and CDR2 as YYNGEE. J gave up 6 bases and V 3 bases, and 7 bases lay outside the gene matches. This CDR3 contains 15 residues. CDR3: CASSATGTSVDTQYF. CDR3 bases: TGTGCCAGCAGCGCCACCGGGACTAGCGTTGATACGCAGTATTTT.

The CDR3 DNA sequence: TGTGCCTGGAGTCGAGCTTCGGACACCCAAGAGACCCAGTACTTC. It yields the protein CAWSRASDTQETQYF. The gene calls are TRBV30 and TRBJ2-5, with a tentative D call TRBD1 (5 bases). Germline V gene lookup returns CDR1 GTSNPN and CDR2 SVGIG (reference sequence). With 2 bases removed from V and 1 base from J, the gap between germline ends came to 14 bases. The CDR3 contains 15 residues. Full variable domain (outside the CDR3, taken from reference TRBV30 and TRBJ2-5): SQTIHQWPATLVQPVGSPLSLECTVEGTSNPNLYWYRQAAGRGLQLLFYSVGIGQISSEVPQNLSASRPQDRQFILSSKKLLLSDSGFYLCAWSRASDTQETQYFGPGTRLLVL.

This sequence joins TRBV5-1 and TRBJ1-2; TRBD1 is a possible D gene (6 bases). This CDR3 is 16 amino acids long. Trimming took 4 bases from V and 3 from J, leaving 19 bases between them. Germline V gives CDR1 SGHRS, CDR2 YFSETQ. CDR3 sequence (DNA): TGCGCCAGCAGCCGAACCGGGACATCGACGTACTATGGCTACACCTTC. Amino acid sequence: CASSRTGTSTYYGYTF. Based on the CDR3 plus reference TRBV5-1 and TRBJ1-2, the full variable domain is KAGVTQTPRYLIKTRGQQVTLSCSPISGHRSVSWYQQTPGQGLQFLFEYFSETQRNKGNFPGRFSGRQFSNSRSEMNVSTLELGDSALYLCASSRTGTSTYYGYTFGSGTRLTVV.

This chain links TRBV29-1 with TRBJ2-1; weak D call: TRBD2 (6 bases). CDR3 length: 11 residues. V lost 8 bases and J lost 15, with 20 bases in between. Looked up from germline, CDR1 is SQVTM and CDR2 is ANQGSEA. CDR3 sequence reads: CSHTGAEGLFF. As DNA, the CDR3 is TGCAGCCATACCGGGGCGGAGGGACTGTTCTTC.

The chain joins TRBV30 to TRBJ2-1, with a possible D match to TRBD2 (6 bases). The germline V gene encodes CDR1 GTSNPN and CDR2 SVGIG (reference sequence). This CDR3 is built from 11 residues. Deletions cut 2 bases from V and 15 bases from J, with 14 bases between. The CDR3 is CAWSFSGVPFF. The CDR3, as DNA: TGTGCCTGGAGTTTTTCGGGAGTTCCGTTCTTC.

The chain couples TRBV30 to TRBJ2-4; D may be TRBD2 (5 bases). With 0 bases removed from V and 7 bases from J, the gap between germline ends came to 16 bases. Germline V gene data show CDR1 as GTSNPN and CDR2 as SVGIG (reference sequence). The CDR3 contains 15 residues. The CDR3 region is CAWSVATGGGNIQYF. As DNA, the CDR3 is TGTGCCTGGAGTGTAGCGACGGGCGGAGGTAACATTCAGTACTTC.

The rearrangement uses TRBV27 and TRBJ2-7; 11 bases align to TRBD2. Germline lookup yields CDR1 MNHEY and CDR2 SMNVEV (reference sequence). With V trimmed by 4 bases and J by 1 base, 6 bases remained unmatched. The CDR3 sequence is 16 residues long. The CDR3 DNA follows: TGTGCCAGCAGTTCCCCTGGACTAGCGGGTTCCTACGAGCAGTACTTC. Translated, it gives CASSSPGLAGSYEQYF.

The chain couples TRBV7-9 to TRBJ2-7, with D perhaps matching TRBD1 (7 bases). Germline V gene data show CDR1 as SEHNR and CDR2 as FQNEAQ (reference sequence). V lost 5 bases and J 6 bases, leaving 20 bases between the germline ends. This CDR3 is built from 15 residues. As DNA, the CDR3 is TGTGCCAGCAGCCGCCTAGACAGGGATAGCGGCGAGCAGTACTTC. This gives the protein CASSRLDRDSGEQYF.

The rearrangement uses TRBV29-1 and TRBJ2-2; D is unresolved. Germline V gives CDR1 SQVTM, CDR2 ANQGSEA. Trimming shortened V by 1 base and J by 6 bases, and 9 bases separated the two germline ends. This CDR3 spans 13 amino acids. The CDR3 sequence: CSVEGRSPGELFF. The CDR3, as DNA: TGCAGCGTTGAAGGCCGTTCCCCCGGGGAGCTGTTTTTT.

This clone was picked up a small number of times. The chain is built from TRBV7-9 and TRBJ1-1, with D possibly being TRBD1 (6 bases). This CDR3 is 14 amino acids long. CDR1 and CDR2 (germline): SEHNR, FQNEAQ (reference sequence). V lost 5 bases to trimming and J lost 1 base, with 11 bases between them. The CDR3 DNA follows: TGTGCCAGCAGCAGGGACACTGGGAACACTGAAGCTTTCTTT. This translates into CASSRDTGNTEAFF.

The CDR3 protein is CASTLYGTRSSSEQFF. In DNA, the CDR3 is TGTGCCAGCACCCTTTATGGGACTAGGAGTTCCTCTGAGCAGTTCTTC. V and J are TRBV27 and TRBJ2-1, with 8 bases identical to TRBD2. This CDR3 is built from 16 residues. The trim removed 7 bases at V and 9 bases at J, leaving 17 bases unmatched. CDR1 and CDR2 (germline): MNHEY, SMNVEV (reference sequence).

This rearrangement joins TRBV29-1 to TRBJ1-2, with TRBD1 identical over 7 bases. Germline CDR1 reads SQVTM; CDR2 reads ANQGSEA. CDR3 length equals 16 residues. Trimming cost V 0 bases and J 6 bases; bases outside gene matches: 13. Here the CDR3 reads CSVEDGRQTGIDGYTF. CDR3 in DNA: TGCAGCGTTGAAGATGGGCGACAGACAGGGATTGATGGCTACACCTTC.

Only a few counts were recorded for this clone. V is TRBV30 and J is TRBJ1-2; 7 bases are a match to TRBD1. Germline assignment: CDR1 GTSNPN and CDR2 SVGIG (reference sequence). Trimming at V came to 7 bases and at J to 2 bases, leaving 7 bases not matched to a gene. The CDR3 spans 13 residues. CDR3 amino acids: CALGQAANYGYTF. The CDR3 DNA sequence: TGTGCCTTAGGACAGGCTGCCAACTATGGCTACACCTTC.

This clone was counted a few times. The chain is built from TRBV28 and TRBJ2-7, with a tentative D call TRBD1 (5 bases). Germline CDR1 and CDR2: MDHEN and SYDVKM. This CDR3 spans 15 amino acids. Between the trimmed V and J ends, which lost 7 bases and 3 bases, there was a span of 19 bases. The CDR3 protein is CASTDRQGFGYEQYF. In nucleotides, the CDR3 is TGTGCCAGCACCGATCGCCAGGGTTTTGGCTACGAGCAGTACTTC.